The rows below give T cell receptor beta chains drawn from one sample of a study of T cells in Graves' hyperthyroidism and ophthalmopathy. In TCRdb, the multiplex PCR reads were re-called with MiXCR into one record per CDR3 protein. The sample lists some 380,000 distinct CDR3 sequences, about 13% occurring once. Sequencing used blood. The receptors derive from a young man with Graves' hyperthyroidism that later progressed to Graves' ophthalmopathy. Each CDR3 is given with its conserved first and last residue. The D gene is left open where the match is weak. Part of the rows lack a size; the others show once, few, many or a class for expanded clones.

clone size	D gene	V gene	J gene	CDR3 protein	CDR3 DNA
few	.	TRBV12-3/TRBV12-4	TRBJ1-3	CASISPSGSYGNTIYF	TGTGCCAGCATATCCCCCTCAGGGTCTTATGGAAACACCATATATTTT
many	TRBD2	TRBV6-6	TRBJ2-5	CASSYKRGGWETQYF	TGTGCCAGCAGTTACAAGCGGGGGGGCTGGGAGACCCAGTACTTC
.	.	TRBV12-3/TRBV12-4	TRBJ2-3	CASSLGSNTQYF	TGTGCCAGCAGTCTCGGGAGTAATACGCAGTATTTT
.	.	TRBV12-3/TRBV12-4	TRBJ1-2	CASNRRGRNYGYTF	TGTGCCAGCAACAGAAGGGGGAGGAACTATGGCTACACCTTC
few	TRBD1	TRBV7-9	TRBJ1-1	CASSLEVTGGNTEAFF	TGTGCCAGCAGCTTAGAGGTCACAGGGGGGAACACTGAAGCTTTCTTT
.	TRBD2	TRBV6-2/TRBV6-3	TRBJ2-7	CASSYAGGGYEQYF	TGTGCCAGCAGTTACGCGGGGGGGGGCTACGAGCAGTACTTC
.	TRBD1	TRBV5-1	TRBJ1-1	CASSYSGGGGTEAFF	TGCGCCAGCAGCTATTCAGGGGGCGGTGGCACTGAAGCTTTCTTT
many	.	TRBV2	TRBJ1-2	CASRVGEPYGYTF	TGTGCCAGCAGAGTAGGAGAGCCCTATGGCTACACCTTC
.	.	TRBV19	TRBJ1-2	CASSRLVTEDGYTF	TGTGCCAGTAGTAGGTTGGTGACTGAGGATGGCTACACCTTC
few	.	TRBV5-1	TRBJ2-5	CASSWQSLQETQYF	TGCGCCAGCAGCTGGCAGTCACTCCAAGAGACCCAGTACTTC
many	TRBD2	TRBV11-2	TRBJ2-7	CASSLDVAGGSYEQYF	TGTGCCAGCAGCTTAGATGTGGCGGGGGGCTCCTACGAGCAGTACTTC
few	.	TRBV5-6	TRBJ1-2	CASSQGHAYGYTF	TGTGCCAGCAGCCAGGGACATGCCTATGGCTACACCTTC
.	.	TRBV7-2	TRBJ2-7	CASSLFHLGYEQYF	TGTGCCAGCAGCTTATTTCACCTAGGGTACGAGCAGTACTTC
few	.	TRBV6-1	TRBJ2-1	CASSPHGNEQFF	TGTGCCAGCAGTCCCCACGGAAATGAGCAGTTCTTC
.	TRBD1	TRBV10-3	TRBJ2-5	CAISERQGDETQYF	TGTGCCATCAGTGAGAGACAGGGAGATGAGACCCAGTACTTC
.	TRBD2	TRBV20-1	TRBJ2-7	CSARASGDFYEQYF	TGCAGTGCTAGAGCTAGCGGGGACTTCTACGAGCAGTACTTC
many	TRBD1	TRBV20-1	TRBJ2-5	CSAPGQSEQETQYF	TGCAGTGCCCCGGGACAGTCCGAACAAGAGACCCAGTACTTC
many	TRBD1	TRBV11-3	TRBJ2-7	CASSPRGTGYEQYF	TGTGCCAGCAGCCCCAGAGGGACAGGCTACGAGCAGTACTTC
.	.	TRBV4-1	TRBJ1-2	CASSQVKSENYGYTF	TGCGCCAGCAGCCAAGTTAAGTCCGAGAACTATGGCTACACCTTC
.	.	TRBV27	TRBJ1-4	CASRPDTSTNEKLFF	TGTGCCAGCAGACCAGATACAAGCACTAATGAAAAACTGTTTTTT
many	.	TRBV29-1	TRBJ1-5	CSVGGAGQPQHF	TGCAGCGTTGGGGGGGCTGGACAGCCCCAGCATTTT
many	.	TRBV2	TRBJ1-1	CASSGRIEAFF	TGTGCCAGCAGTGGGAGAATTGAAGCTTTCTTT
many	.	TRBV28	TRBJ2-1	CASSSITDLHNEQFF	TGTGCCAGCAGTTCCATAACGGATCTCCACAATGAGCAGTTCTTC
.	.	TRBV20-1	TRBJ2-5	CSAYRIQETQYF	TGCAGTGCTTATAGAATCCAAGAGACCCAGTACTTC
many	.	TRBV27	TRBJ2-7	CASSLSINTVPYEQYF	TGTGCCAGCAGTTTATCGATAAATACAGTCCCCTACGAGCAGTACTTC
many	.	TRBV2	TRBJ1-1	CASSVGQGVNTEAFF	TGTGCCAGCAGTGTCGGGCAGGGTGTGAACACTGAAGCTTTCTTT
.	.	TRBV2	TRBJ1-5	CASSVRGGVQPQHF	TGTGCCAGCAGTGTTAGGGGGGGCGTGCAGCCCCAGCATTTT
many	.	TRBV7-8	TRBJ1-4	CASSSRGSTNEKLFF	TGTGCCAGCAGCTCTAGGGGTTCAACTAATGAAAAACTGTTTTTT
many	.	TRBV11-3	TRBJ2-2	CASSPRPAGELFF	TGTGCCAGCAGCCCGAGACCTGCCGGGGAGCTGTTTTTT